The T cell receptor beta chain under discussion was sequenced for a study of T cells after yellow fever vaccination. TCRdb reprocessed the 5' RACE reads via MiXCR and lists one record per CDR3 protein. Of roughly 520,000 distinct CDR3 sequences in the sample, about a fifth were seen once. With 4 bases clipped from V and 2 bases from J, the junction kept 5 bases outside the gene matches. CDR3 size: 16 residues. Germline lookup yields CDR1 SGHRS and CDR2 YFSETQ. This TCR was recovered from a man between 18 and 29 years old who received the YFV17D yellow fever vaccine. The chain combines TRBV5-1 with TRBJ2-3; 12 positions agree with TRBD2. The input for sequencing was PBMCs, taken roughly 23 days after the first yellow fever vaccination. The CDR3 sequence is CASSEGLAGLTDTQYF. For the CDR3, the DNA is TGCGCCAGCAGCGAAGGACTAGCGGGGCTCACAGATACGCAGTATTTT.